These T cell receptor beta chains were read from a single sample in a study of shared clonotypes between healthy human individuals. TCRdb's copy holds only in-frame clones and misses some; the assay was immunoSEQ multiplex PCR. The data hold 800,000 or so clones, with about 96% observed a single time. Material for sequencing was naive CD8+ T cells sorted from blood. The receptors shown here come from a man aged 25-45 years in good health. Each CDR3 is given with its conserved first and last residue. D genes are given only for firm matches. Clone size is stated in some rows and not others, as once, few, many or a class when expanded.

clone size: once
V gene: TRBV7-6
CDR3 length: 14
D gene: TRBD1
J gene: TRBJ2-3
CDR3 protein: CASGGQGETDTQYF
CDR3 DNA: TGTGCCAGCGGGGGACAGGGGGAAACAGATACGCAGTATTTT

clone size: -
V gene: TRBV15
CDR3 length: 15
D gene: -
J gene: TRBJ2-3
CDR3 protein: CATSSGPRGPDTQYF
CDR3 DNA: TGTGCCACCAGCAGTGGTCCAAGAGGCCCAGATACGCAGTATTTT

clone size: -
V gene: TRBV7-9
CDR3 length: 13
D gene: -
J gene: TRBJ2-1
CDR3 protein: CASSLRGVNEQFF
CDR3 DNA: TGTGCCAGCAGCTTACGTGGGGTCAATGAGCAGTTCTTC

clone size: -
V gene: TRBV5-4
CDR3 length: 15
D gene: -
J gene: TRBJ1-2
CDR3 protein: CASSLGQSDVYGYTF
CDR3 DNA: TGTGCCAGCAGCTTGGGGCAGTCGGATGTCTATGGCTACACCTTC

clone size: -
V gene: TRBV7-3
CDR3 length: 15
D gene: TRBD2
J gene: TRBJ2-3
CDR3 protein: CASSLGLAGADTQYF
CDR3 DNA: TGTGCCAGCAGCTTGGGACTAGCGGGAGCAGATACGCAGTATTTT

clone size: -
V gene: TRBV7-9
CDR3 length: 17
D gene: -
J gene: TRBJ1-1
CDR3 protein: CASSLRPRVRGITEAFF
CDR3 DNA: TGTGCCAGCAGCTTACGACCCCGGGTCCGGGGAATCACTGAAGCTTTCTTT

clone size: -
V gene: TRBV7-8
CDR3 length: 15
D gene: TRBD1
J gene: TRBJ1-5
CDR3 protein: CASSFRTGWNQPQHF
CDR3 DNA: TGTGCCAGCAGCTTCCGGACAGGGTGGAATCAGCCCCAGCATTTT

clone size: -
V gene: TRBV7-9
CDR3 length: 15
D gene: -
J gene: TRBJ1-1
CDR3 protein: CASRSTTASNTEAFF
CDR3 DNA: TGTGCCAGCAGGTCAACCACGGCCTCGAACACTGAAGCTTTCTTT

clone size: -
V gene: TRBV28
CDR3 length: 16
D gene: TRBD1
J gene: TRBJ2-7
CDR3 protein: CASSPLDRARSYEQYF
CDR3 DNA: TGTGCCAGCAGCCCATTAGACAGGGCACGCTCCTACGAGCAGTACTTC

clone size: once
V gene: TRBV9
CDR3 length: 15
D gene: -
J gene: TRBJ2-3
CDR3 protein: CASSVGTVSTDTQYF
CDR3 DNA: TGTGCCAGCAGCGTCGGGACGGTCTCCACAGATACGCAGTATTTT

clone size: -
V gene: TRBV27
CDR3 length: 15
D gene: -
J gene: TRBJ2-2
CDR3 protein: CASSLIPQGTGELFF
CDR3 DNA: TGTGCCAGCAGTTTAATACCCCAAGGTACCGGGGAGCTGTTTTTT

clone size: -
V gene: TRBV4-1
CDR3 length: 15
D gene: -
J gene: TRBJ1-5
CDR3 protein: CASSQDMTQGLPQHF
CDR3 DNA: TGCGCCAGCAGCCAAGATATGACGCAGGGGTTGCCCCAGCATTTT

clone size: -
V gene: TRBV10-3
CDR3 length: 14
D gene: TRBD1
J gene: TRBJ2-7
CDR3 protein: CAIHGTGDMNEQYF
CDR3 DNA: TGTGCCATCCACGGGACAGGGGATATGAACGAGCAGTACTTC

clone size: -
V gene: TRBV29-1
CDR3 length: 11
D gene: -
J gene: TRBJ2-7
CDR3 protein: CSVDRGAEQYF
CDR3 DNA: TGCAGCGTTGATCGGGGCGCCGAGCAGTACTTC

clone size: -
V gene: TRBV29-1
CDR3 length: 15
D gene: -
J gene: TRBJ2-1
CDR3 protein: CSVVDRLSSYNEQFF
CDR3 DNA: TGCAGCGTTGTGGACAGATTAAGCTCCTACAATGAGCAGTTCTTC

clone size: -
V gene: TRBV27
CDR3 length: 12
D gene: -
J gene: TRBJ2-3
CDR3 protein: CASSRPRDTQYF
CDR3 DNA: TGTGCCAGCAGCCGCCCGAGAGATACGCAGTATTTT

clone size: once
V gene: TRBV27
CDR3 length: 14
D gene: -
J gene: TRBJ1-1
CDR3 protein: CASSLWGGNTEAFF
CDR3 DNA: TGTGCCAGCAGTTTATGGGGAGGGAACACTGAAGCTTTCTTT

clone size: few
V gene: TRBV25-1
CDR3 length: 13
D gene: -
J gene: TRBJ1-1
CDR3 protein: CASSRASNTEAFF
CDR3 DNA: TGTGCCAGCAGTCGGGCCTCGAACACTGAAGCTTTCTTT

clone size: few
V gene: TRBV7-9
CDR3 length: 14
D gene: -
J gene: TRBJ2-4
CDR3 protein: CASSLVTGGAIQYF
CDR3 DNA: TGTGCCAGCAGCTTAGTAACAGGGGGGGCCATTCAGTACTTC

clone size: -
V gene: TRBV4-1
CDR3 length: 17
D gene: TRBD2
J gene: TRBJ2-2
CDR3 protein: CASSYTSGRGATGELFF
CDR3 DNA: TGCGCCAGCAGCTACACTAGCGGGAGGGGAGCCACCGGGGAGCTGTTTTTT

clone size: -
V gene: TRBV27
CDR3 length: 13
D gene: TRBD1
J gene: TRBJ2-7
CDR3 protein: CASGWTGGGEQYF
CDR3 DNA: TGTGCCAGCGGGTGGACAGGGGGCGGCGAGCAGTACTTC

clone size: -
V gene: TRBV6-5
CDR3 length: 15
D gene: TRBD2
J gene: TRBJ2-7
CDR3 protein: CASSTGTMSSYEQYF
CDR3 DNA: TGTGCCAGCAGTACCGGGACTATGAGCTCCTACGAGCAGTACTTC

clone size: once
V gene: TRBV5-6
CDR3 length: 15
D gene: -
J gene: TRBJ1-1
CDR3 protein: CASSLGQGWDTEAFF
CDR3 DNA: TGTGCCAGCAGCTTGGGTCAGGGATGGGACACTGAAGCTTTCTTT

clone size: -
V gene: TRBV6-5
CDR3 length: 13
D gene: -
J gene: TRBJ2-1
CDR3 protein: CASAFSSYNEQFF
CDR3 DNA: TGTGCCAGCGCCTTTAGCTCCTACAATGAGCAGTTCTTC

clone size: -
V gene: TRBV7-7
CDR3 length: 13
D gene: -
J gene: TRBJ1-1
CDR3 protein: CASSRTANTEAFF
CDR3 DNA: TGTGCCAGCAGTCGGACAGCGAACACTGAAGCTTTCTTT

clone size: -
V gene: TRBV7-8
CDR3 length: 19
D gene: TRBD1
J gene: TRBJ2-7
CDR3 protein: CASSFGPVGTGHLNYEQYF
CDR3 DNA: TGTGCCAGCAGCTTTGGTCCTGTTGGGACAGGGCATTTAAACTACGAGCAGTACTTC

clone size: -
V gene: TRBV6-6
CDR3 length: 16
D gene: -
J gene: TRBJ2-7
CDR3 protein: CASSYSLADLTYEQYF
CDR3 DNA: TGTGCCAGCAGTTACTCGTTAGCGGACTTAACCTACGAGCAGTACTTC

clone size: -
V gene: TRBV27
CDR3 length: 14
D gene: -
J gene: TRBJ2-7
CDR3 protein: CASSMTVKGYEQYF
CDR3 DNA: TGTGCCAGCAGTATGACAGTCAAGGGGTACGAGCAGTACTTC

clone size: -
V gene: TRBV7-3
CDR3 length: 15
D gene: TRBD2
J gene: TRBJ2-7
CDR3 protein: CASSLNLAGSYEQYF
CDR3 DNA: TGTGCCAGCAGCTTAAACCTAGCGGGCTCCTACGAGCAGTACTTC

clone size: -
V gene: TRBV27
CDR3 length: 16
D gene: -
J gene: TRBJ2-5
CDR3 protein: CASSSWLGGFQETQYF
CDR3 DNA: TGTGCCAGCAGTTCGTGGCTAGGGGGGTTCCAAGAGACCCAGTACTTC

clone size: -
V gene: TRBV19
CDR3 length: 13
D gene: -
J gene: TRBJ1-2
CDR3 protein: CASSMFDRYGYTF
CDR3 DNA: TGTGCCAGTAGTATGTTTGATCGCTATGGCTACACCTTC

clone size: -
V gene: TRBV11-2
CDR3 length: 11
D gene: -
J gene: TRBJ2-7
CDR3 protein: CASSSIYEQYF
CDR3 DNA: TGTGCCAGCAGCTCAATTTACGAGCAGTACTTC

clone size: -
V gene: TRBV28
CDR3 length: 15
D gene: -
J gene: TRBJ1-4
CDR3 protein: CASSLSPDSNEKLFF
CDR3 DNA: TGTGCCAGCAGTTTATCCCCGGACAGTAATGAAAAACTGTTTTTT

clone size: -
V gene: TRBV5-1
CDR3 length: 13
D gene: -
J gene: TRBJ2-7
CDR3 protein: CASGQTATYEQYF
CDR3 DNA: TGCGCCAGCGGACAGACTGCCACCTACGAGCAGTACTTC

clone size: once
V gene: TRBV19
CDR3 length: 17
D gene: TRBD2
J gene: TRBJ2-1
CDR3 protein: CASSPTSGWSSYNEQFF
CDR3 DNA: TGTGCCAGTAGTCCGACTAGCGGGTGGAGCTCCTACAATGAGCAGTTCTTC

clone size: -
V gene: TRBV27
CDR3 length: 17
D gene: -
J gene: TRBJ2-7
CDR3 protein: CASSLDPPGLSSYEQYF
CDR3 DNA: TGTGCCAGCAGTTTAGACCCACCGGGACTTAGCTCCTACGAGCAGTACTTC

clone size: -
V gene: TRBV5-1
CDR3 length: 15
D gene: TRBD1
J gene: TRBJ2-1
CDR3 protein: CASSPTGTGHNEQFF
CDR3 DNA: TGCGCCAGCAGCCCTACCGGGACAGGACACAATGAGCAGTTCTTC

clone size: -
V gene: TRBV12-5
CDR3 length: 15
D gene: -
J gene: TRBJ1-1
CDR3 protein: CASGSPQGSATEAFF
CDR3 DNA: TGTGCTAGTGGTTCACCACAGGGTAGTGCCACTGAAGCTTTCTTT

clone size: -
V gene: TRBV7-9
CDR3 length: 17
D gene: -
J gene: TRBJ2-1
CDR3 protein: CASRPGKRSNSYNEQFF
CDR3 DNA: TGTGCCAGCAGACCGGGTAAGCGGAGCAATTCCTACAATGAGCAGTTCTTC

clone size: -
V gene: TRBV5-7
CDR3 length: 12
D gene: -
J gene: TRBJ2-1
CDR3 protein: CASSPRDNQGFF
CDR3 DNA: TGTGCCAGCAGCCCGAGGGACAATCAGGGGTTCTTC

clone size: -
V gene: TRBV5-8
CDR3 length: 15
D gene: -
J gene: TRBJ2-2
CDR3 protein: CASSLAQGRTGELFF
CDR3 DNA: TGTGCCAGCAGCTTGGCCCAGGGTAGGACCGGGGAGCTGTTTTTT

clone size: once
V gene: TRBV5-8
CDR3 length: 15
D gene: TRBD2
J gene: TRBJ2-7
CDR3 protein: CASSRGLAGGDEQYF
CDR3 DNA: TGTGCCAGCAGCAGGGGACTAGCGGGAGGGGATGAGCAGTACTTC

clone size: -
V gene: TRBV4-1
CDR3 length: 15
D gene: TRBD1
J gene: TRBJ2-7
CDR3 protein: CASSQREGGPYEQYF
CDR3 DNA: TGCGCCAGCAGCCAAAGGGAAGGGGGCCCGTACGAGCAGTACTTC

clone size: -
V gene: TRBV4-1
CDR3 length: 14
D gene: -
J gene: TRBJ2-7
CDR3 protein: CASSHASSSYEQYF
CDR3 DNA: TGCGCCAGCAGCCACGCCAGCAGCTCCTACGAGCAGTACTTC

clone size: -
V gene: TRBV7-9
CDR3 length: 14
D gene: -
J gene: TRBJ2-3
CDR3 protein: CASKDPSGTDTQYF
CDR3 DNA: TGTGCCAGCAAGGACCCCAGTGGCACAGATACGCAGTATTTT